This entry describes one T cell receptor (beta chain). The data originate from a study of CD8+ T cells in alopecia areata. As part of sample collection, lesional scalp punch biopsies and peripheral blood were taken from alopecia areata patients. Sequencing templates came from extracted RNA that was reverse transcribed into cDNA. The repertoire was sequenced with immunoSEQ multiplex PCR; TCRdb's copy has only in-frame clones and lacks some. The profile shows more than 85,000 clones, roughly 47% of them singletons. CDR1 SGHNT and CDR2 YENEEA come from the germline V gene. This CDR3 has 14 amino acids. V lost 8 bases and J lost 0, with 12 bases in between.

The chain joins TRBV11-3 to TRBJ2-3, with unresolved D. The clonotype comes from a human donor with alopecia areata. Sequences were obtained from CD4+ T cells sorted from blood. The CDR3: CASGVTSSTDTQYF. CDR3 coding DNA: TGTGCCAGCGGCGTAACATCTAGCACAGATACGCAGTATTTT.